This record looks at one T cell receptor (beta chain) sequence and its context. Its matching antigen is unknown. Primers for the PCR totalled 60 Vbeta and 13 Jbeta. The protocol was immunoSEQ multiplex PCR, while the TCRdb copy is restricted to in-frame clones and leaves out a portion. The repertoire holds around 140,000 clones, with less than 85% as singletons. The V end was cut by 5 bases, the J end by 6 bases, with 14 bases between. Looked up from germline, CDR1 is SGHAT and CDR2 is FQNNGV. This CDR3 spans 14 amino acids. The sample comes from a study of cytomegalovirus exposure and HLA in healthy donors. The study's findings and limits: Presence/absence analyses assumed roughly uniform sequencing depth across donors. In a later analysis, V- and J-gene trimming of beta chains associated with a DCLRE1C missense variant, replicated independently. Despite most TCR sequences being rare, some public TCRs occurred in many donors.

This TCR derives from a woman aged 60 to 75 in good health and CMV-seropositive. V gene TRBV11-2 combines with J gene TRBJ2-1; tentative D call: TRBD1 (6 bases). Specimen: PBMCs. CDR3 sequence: CASSTNRVSNEQFF. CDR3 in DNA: TGTGCCAGCAGCACCAACAGGGTGTCCAATGAGCAGTTCTTC.